The sample holds one count of the clone carrying this T cell receptor beta chain. No antigen is known for it. The sample comes from a study of T cell responses to AZD1222 COVID-19 vaccine. The protocol was immunoSEQ multiplex PCR, while the TCRdb copy is restricted to in-frame clones and leaves out a portion. The sample contains some 110,000 clones, about 80% of which appear only once. Overall study results and limits: Within unmutated variant regions lay the reported targets of nearly half of spike-specific TCRs. Donors were largely white British and mainly female; clonal diversity was possibly underestimated. In all cases, repertoires were sampled only after the peak T cell response.

This CDR3 contains 14 residues. The J segment lost 9 bases and the V segment lost 6 bases, leaving 12 bases of the junction unmatched. CDR1 and CDR2 (germline): MDHEN, SYDVKM. The TCR originated in an adult in good health. Sequenced material: peripheral blood, taken on day 0 of AZD1222 vaccination. The V and J genes are TRBV28 and TRBJ2-5, with TRBD2 matching 8 bases. CDR3 in amino acids: CASRVAGPRGAQYF. The CDR3 nucleotides read TGTGCCAGCAGGGTAGCGGGACCCCGAGGGGCCCAGTACTTC.